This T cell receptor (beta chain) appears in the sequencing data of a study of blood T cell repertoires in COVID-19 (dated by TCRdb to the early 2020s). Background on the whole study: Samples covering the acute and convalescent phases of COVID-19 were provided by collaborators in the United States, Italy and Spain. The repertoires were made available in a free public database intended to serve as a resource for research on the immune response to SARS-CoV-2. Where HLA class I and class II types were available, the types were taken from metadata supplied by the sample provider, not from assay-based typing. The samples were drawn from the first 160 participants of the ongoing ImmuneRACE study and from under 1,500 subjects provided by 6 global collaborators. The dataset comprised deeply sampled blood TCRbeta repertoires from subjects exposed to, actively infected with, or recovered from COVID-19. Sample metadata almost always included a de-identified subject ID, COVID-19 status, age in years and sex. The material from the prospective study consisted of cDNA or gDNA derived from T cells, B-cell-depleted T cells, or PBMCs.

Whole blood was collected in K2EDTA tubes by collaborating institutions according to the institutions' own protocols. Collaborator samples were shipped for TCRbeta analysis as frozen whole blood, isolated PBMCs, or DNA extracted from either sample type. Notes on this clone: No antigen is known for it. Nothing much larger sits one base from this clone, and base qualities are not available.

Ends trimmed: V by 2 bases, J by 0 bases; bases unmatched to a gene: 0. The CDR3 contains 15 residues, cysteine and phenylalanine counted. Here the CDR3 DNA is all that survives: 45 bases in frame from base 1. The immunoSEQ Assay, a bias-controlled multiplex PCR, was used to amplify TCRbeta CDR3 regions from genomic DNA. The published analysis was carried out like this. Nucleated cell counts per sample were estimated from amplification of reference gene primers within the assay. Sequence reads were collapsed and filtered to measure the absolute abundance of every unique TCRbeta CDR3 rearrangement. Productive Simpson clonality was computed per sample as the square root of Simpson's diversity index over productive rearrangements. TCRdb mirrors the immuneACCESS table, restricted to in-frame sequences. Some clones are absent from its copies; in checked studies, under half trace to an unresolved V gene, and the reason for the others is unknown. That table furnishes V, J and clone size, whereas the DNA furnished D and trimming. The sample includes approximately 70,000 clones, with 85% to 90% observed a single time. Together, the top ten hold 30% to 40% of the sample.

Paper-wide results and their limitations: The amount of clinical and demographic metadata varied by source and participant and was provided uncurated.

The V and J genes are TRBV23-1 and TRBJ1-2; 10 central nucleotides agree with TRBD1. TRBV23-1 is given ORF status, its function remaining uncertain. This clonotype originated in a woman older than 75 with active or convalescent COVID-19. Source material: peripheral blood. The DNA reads TGCGCCAGCAGTCAAGGACAGGGGGCTAACTATGGCTACACCTTC. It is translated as CASSQGQGANYGYTF.